This T cell receptor (beta chain) was sequenced in a study of CXCR3-negative and CXCR3-positive naive CD8 T cells. cDNA libraries for TRB were generated by 5' RACE incorporating UMI labels. No DNA is given; TCRdb re-called the 5' RACE reads and lists each CDR3 protein once. This sample's table has tens of thousands of distinct CDR3 sequences. Study-wide points: CXCR3 expression dropped partially after cryopreservation, and most assays relied on fresh PBMCs. Memory, not naive, CXCR3-negative and CXCR3-positive cells differed in TRBV-TRBJ usage.

As to this clonotype: The antigen remains unidentified.

Germline CDR1 reads LGHDT; CDR2 reads YNNKEL (reference sequence). The CDR3 extends over 15 amino acids. The sample taken for sequencing was naive CXCR3- CD8+ T cells from blood. Indicated subset: CD45RO-CCR7+CD27+CD95- naive CD8+ T cells lacking CXCR3 (TNR3-). The TCR sequence derives from a human donor in good health. Some clones in this sample may be carry-over from other donors' samples. The gene calls are TRBV3-1 and TRBJ2-3; TCRdb gives TRBD2 as the D gene, but with no DNA this cannot be confirmed. CDR3 amino acids: CASSQVAGDPDTQYF.